What follows are 3 T cell receptor beta chains derived from one specimen sequenced in a study of blood T cell repertoires in COVID-19. Assay used: immunoSEQ multiplex PCR; TCRdb lists only in-frame clones, some missing. Among around 260,000 clones listed, around 85% were seen once. The sequenced material came from PBMCs or T cells enriched from blood (not recorded which). The receptors stem from a woman aged 25 to 45 who had recovered from COVID-19.

The genes are TRBV6-5 and TRBJ1-3; the D is unclear. The germline V and J ends were trimmed by 4 bases and 3 bases, with 13 bases remaining between them. Per germline, CDR1 MNHEY and CDR2 SVGAGI. The CDR3 is made up of 15 amino acids. The DNA of the CDR3 is TGTGCCAGCAGTTCCGATGTCCGGGGTGGAAACACCATATATTTT. It yields the protein CASSSDVRGGNTIYF.

This clone came up a few times. The chain combines TRBV7-2 with TRBJ2-1; 8 bases match TRBD1. Germline CDR1 is SGHTA and CDR2 is FQGNSA. V shed 5 bases and J 4 bases; nucleotides not matched to a gene: 7. The CDR3 contains 15 residues. The CDR3 is CASSIDRGAYNEQFF. In DNA form, the CDR3 reads TGTGCCAGCAGCATTGACAGGGGCGCGTACAATGAGCAGTTCTTC.

This clone was observed once. The V and J genes are TRBV19 and TRBJ2-1; D perhaps matches TRBD1 (5 bases). Germline-derived CDR1 and CDR2 are LNHDA and SQIVND (reference sequence). Trimming left V 7 bases short and J 9 bases short, with 25 bases between. CDR3 length: 16 amino acids. For the CDR3, the DNA is TGTGCCAGTACCGATCCCTTCGGGTCAGGGCCGAGTGAGCAGTTCTTC. Its translation is CASTDPFGSGPSEQFF.